This T cell receptor (beta chain) was profiled in a study of blood T cell repertoires in COVID-19. Study information: COVID-19 samples collected from the United States, Italy and Spain covered acute and convalescent phases. The cDNA or gDNA used as material had been derived from T cells, B-cell-depleted T cells, or PBMCs.

The cohort comprised adults aged about 18 to 90 years residing in approximately 25 US areas. Participants' own reports of clinical history determined their cohort assignment. The V segment lost 0 bases and the J segment 5 bases; nucleotides outside the gene matches: 1. The length of the CDR3 is 14 residues. Germline values: CDR1 SGDLS, CDR2 YYNGEE. Sequencing was performed with immunoSEQ multiplex PCR; in TCRdb, only in-frame clones are kept and a portion is missing. The table lists a few hundred thousand clones, around 90% of them singletons. Source material: PBMCs or T cells enriched from blood (not recorded which). The receptor's source is a man aged 25 to 40 who had been exposed to COVID-19. V usage is TRBV9 and J usage is TRBJ2-1; 8 nucleotides match TRBD2. The CDR3 sequence is CASSVAGGDNEQFF. For the CDR3, the DNA is TGTGCCAGCAGCGTAGCCGGGGGGGACAATGAGCAGTTCTTC.